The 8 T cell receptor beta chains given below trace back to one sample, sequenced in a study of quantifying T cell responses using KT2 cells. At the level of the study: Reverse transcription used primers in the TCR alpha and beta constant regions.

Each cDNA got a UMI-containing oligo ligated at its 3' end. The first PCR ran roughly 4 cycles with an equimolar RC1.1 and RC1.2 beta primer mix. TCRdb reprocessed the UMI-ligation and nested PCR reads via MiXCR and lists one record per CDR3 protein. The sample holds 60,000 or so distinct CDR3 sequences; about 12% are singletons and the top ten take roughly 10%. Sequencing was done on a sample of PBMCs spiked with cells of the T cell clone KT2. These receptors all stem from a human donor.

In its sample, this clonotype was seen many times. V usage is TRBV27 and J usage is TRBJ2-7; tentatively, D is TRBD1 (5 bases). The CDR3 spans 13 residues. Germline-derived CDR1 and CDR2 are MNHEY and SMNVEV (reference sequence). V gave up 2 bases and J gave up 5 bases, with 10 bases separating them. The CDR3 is CASSLNSRDEQYF. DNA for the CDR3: TGTGCCAGCAGTTTAAATTCCAGGGACGAGCAGTACTTC.

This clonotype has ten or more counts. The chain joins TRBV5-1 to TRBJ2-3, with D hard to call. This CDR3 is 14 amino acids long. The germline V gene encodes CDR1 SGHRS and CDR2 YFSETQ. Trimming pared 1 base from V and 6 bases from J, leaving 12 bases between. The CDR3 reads CASSLRRPKDTQYF. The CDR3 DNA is TGCGCCAGCAGCTTGCGACGGCCCAAGGATACGCAGTATTTT.

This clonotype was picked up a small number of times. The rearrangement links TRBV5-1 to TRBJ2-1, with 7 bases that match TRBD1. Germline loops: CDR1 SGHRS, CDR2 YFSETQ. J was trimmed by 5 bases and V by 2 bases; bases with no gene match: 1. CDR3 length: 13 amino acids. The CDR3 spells CASSLGGDNEQFF. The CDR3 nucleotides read TGCGCCAGCAGCTTAGGGGGCGACAATGAGCAGTTCTTC. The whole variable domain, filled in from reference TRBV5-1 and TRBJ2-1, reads KAGVTQTPRYLIKTRGQQVTLSCSPISGHRSVSWYQQTPGQGLQFLFEYFSETQRNKGNFPGRFSGRQFSNSRSEMNVSTLELGDSALYLCASSLGGDNEQFFGPGTRLTVL.

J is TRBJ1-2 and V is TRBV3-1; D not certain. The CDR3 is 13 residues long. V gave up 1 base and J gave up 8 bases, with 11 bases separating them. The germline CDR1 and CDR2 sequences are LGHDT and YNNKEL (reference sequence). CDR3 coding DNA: TGTGCCAGCAGCCAAGGCGGATTTATGGGCTACACCTTC. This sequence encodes CASSQGGFMGYTF.

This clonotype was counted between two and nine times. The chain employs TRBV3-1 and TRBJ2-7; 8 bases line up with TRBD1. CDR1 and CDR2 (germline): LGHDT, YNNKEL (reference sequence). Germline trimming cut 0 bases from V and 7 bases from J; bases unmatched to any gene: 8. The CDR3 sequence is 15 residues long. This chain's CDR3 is CASSQDPVRTGEQYF. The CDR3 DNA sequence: TGTGCCAGCAGCCAAGATCCCGTCCGGACAGGGGAGCAGTACTTC.

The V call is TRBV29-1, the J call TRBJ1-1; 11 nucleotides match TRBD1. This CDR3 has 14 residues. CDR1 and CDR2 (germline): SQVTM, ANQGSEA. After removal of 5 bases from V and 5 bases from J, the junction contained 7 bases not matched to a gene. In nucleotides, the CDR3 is TGCAGCGTTCGGACAGGGGGCCGCCAAACTGAAGCTTTCTTT. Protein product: CSVRTGGRQTEAFF. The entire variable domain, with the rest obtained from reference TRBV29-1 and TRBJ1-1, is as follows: SAVISQKPSRDICQRGTSLTIQCQVDSQVTMMFWYRQQPGQSLTLIATANQGSEATYESGFVIDKFPISRPNLTFSTLTVSNMSPEDSSIYLCSVRTGGRQTEAFFGQGTRLTVV.

The CDR3 nucleotides are TGTGCCAGCAGTCGGACAGGGTATAGCAATCAGCCCCAGCATTTT. This encodes CASSRTGYSNQPQHF. V is TRBV12-3 or TRBV12-4 and J is TRBJ1-5; 8 positions agree with TRBD1. V trimming: 5 bases; J trimming: 0 bases; junction bases outside the gene matches: 3. CDR3 length: 15 residues.

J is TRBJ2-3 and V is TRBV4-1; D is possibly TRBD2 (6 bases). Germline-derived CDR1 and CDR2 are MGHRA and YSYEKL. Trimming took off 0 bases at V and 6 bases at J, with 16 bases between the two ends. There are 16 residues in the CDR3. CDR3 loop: CASSQDRGGILDTQYF. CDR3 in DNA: TGCGCCAGCAGCCAAGATAGGGGCGGGATCCTTGATACGCAGTATTTT.